This TCR beta chain was obtained from a study of T cells in Graves' hyperthyroidism and ophthalmopathy. Study-level information: Blood was drawn when the patient was first diagnosed and still untreated.

The source material, RNA transcripts, was used to amplify TCR beta CDR3 regions. HTBI primers drove first-round RT-PCR of the TCR CDR3. TCRdb ran MiXCR on the multiplex PCR reads and lists one entry per CDR3 protein. The sample includes about 400,000 distinct CDR3 sequences, roughly 15% of them seen just once. J lost 4 bases, V lost 5 bases, and 5 bases had no gene match. The CDR3 is made up of 15 amino acids. CDR1 and CDR2 from the germline V gene are SGHTA and FQGTGA. The PBMCs had their origin in about 9.7 ml of fresh peripheral blood. The V and J genes are TRBV7-3 and TRBJ2-2, with 9 bases that match TRBD1. The TCR comes from a woman in her sixties or seventies with Graves' ophthalmopathy. The sample was blood. This CDR3 is CASSPQGALTGELFF. As DNA, the CDR3 is TGTGCCAGCAGCCCACAGGGGGCTCTCACCGGGGAGCTGTTTTTT.